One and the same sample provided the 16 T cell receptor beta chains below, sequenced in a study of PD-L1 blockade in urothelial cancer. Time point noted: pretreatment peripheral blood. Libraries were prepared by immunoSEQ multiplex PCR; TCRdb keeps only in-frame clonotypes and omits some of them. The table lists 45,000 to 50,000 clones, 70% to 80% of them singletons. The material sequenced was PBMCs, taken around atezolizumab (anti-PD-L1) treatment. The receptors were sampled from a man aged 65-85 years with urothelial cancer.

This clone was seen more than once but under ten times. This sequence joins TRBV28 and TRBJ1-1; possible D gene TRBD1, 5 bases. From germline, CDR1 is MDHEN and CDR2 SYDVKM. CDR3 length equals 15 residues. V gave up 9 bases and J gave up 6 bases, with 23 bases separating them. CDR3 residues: CASLGGGTVRPEAFF. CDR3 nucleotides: TGTGCCAGTCTCGGTGGAGGGACCGTACGCCCTGAAGCTTTCTTT. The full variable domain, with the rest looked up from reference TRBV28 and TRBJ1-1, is DVKVTQSSRYLVKRTGEKVFLECVQDMDHENMFWYRQDPGLGLRLIYFSYDVKMKEKGDIPEGYSVSREKKERFSLILESASTNQTSMYLCASLGGGTVRPEAFFGQGTRLTVV.

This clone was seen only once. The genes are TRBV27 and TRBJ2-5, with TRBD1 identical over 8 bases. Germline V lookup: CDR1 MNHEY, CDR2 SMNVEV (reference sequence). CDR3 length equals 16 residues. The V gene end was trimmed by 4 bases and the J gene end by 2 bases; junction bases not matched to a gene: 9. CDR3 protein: CASSYTGTGVQETQYF. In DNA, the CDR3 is TGTGCCAGCAGTTACACCGGGACAGGAGTTCAAGAGACCCAGTACTTC.

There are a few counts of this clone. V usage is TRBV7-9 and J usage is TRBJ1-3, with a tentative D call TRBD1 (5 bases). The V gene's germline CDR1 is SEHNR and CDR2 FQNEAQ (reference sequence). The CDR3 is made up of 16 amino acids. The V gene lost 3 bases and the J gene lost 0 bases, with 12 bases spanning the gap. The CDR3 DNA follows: TGTGCCAGCAGCTTGGGGGGATCCGGCTCTGGAAACACCATATATTTT. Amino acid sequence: CASSLGGSGSGNTIYF.

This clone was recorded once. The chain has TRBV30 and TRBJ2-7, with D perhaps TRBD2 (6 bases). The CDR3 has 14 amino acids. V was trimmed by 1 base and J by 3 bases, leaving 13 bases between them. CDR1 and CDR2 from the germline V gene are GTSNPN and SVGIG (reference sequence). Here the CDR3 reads CAWSGASDFYEQYF. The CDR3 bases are TGTGCCTGGAGTGGGGCTAGCGACTTCTACGAGCAGTACTTC.

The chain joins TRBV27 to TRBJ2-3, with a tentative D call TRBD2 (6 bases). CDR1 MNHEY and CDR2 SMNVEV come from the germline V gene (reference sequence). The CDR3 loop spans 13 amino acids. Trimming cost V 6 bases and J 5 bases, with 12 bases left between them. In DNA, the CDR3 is TGTGCCAGCAGCGTCGCGGGACTAGATACGCAGTATTTT. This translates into CASSVAGLDTQYF.

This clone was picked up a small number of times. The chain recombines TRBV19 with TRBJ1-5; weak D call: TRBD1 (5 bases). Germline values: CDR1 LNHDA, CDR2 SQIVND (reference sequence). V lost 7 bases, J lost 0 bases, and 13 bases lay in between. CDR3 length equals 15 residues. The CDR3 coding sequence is TGTGCCAGTATCCAATCAGGGAATAGCAATCAGCCCCAGCATTTT. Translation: CASIQSGNSNQPQHF.

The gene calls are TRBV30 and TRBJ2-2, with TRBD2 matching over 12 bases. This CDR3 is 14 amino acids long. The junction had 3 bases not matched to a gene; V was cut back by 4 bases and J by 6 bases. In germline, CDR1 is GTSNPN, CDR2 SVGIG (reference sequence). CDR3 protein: CAWTRLAGAGELFF. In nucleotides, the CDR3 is TGTGCCTGGACCAGACTAGCGGGAGCCGGGGAGCTGTTTTTT.

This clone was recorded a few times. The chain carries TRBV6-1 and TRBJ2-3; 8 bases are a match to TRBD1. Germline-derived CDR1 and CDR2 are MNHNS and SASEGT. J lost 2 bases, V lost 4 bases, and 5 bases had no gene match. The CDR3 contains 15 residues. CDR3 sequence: CASSVQGVDTDTQYF. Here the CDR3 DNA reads TGTGCCAGCAGTGTACAGGGGGTAGACACAGATACGCAGTATTTT.

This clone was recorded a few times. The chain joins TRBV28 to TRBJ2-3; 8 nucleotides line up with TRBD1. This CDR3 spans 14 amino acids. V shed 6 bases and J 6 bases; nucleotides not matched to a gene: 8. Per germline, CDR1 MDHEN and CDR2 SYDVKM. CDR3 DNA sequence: TGTGCCAGCAGCCTGGGACAGGTGCAGGATACGCAGTATTTT. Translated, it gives CASSLGQVQDTQYF.

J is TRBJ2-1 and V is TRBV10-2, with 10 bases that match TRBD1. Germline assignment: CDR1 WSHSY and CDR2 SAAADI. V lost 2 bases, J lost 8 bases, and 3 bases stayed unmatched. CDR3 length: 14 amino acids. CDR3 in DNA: TGCGCCAGCAGTGAGCCGGGACAGGGGCATGAGCAGTTCTTC. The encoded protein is CASSEPGQGHEQFF.

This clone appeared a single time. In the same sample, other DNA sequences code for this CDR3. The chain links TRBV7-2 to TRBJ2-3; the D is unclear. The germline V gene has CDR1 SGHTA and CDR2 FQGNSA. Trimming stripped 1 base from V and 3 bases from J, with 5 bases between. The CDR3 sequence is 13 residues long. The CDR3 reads CASSLGGTDTQYF. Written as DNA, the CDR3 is TGTGCCAGCAGCTTAGGAGGTACAGATACGCAGTATTTT.

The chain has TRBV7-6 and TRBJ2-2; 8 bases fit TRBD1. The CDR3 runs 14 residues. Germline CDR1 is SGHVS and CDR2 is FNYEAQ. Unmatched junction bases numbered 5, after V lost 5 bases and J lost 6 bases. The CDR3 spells CASSTRQGPGELFF. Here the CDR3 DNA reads TGTGCCAGCAGCACCCGACAGGGGCCCGGGGAGCTGTTTTTT.

CDR3 DNA sequence: TGTGCCACCAGCAGAGATAATGGGGCAGGAGTCGTCTACGAGCAGTACTTC. Its translation is CATSRDNGAGVVYEQYF. The J gene is TRBJ2-7, the V gene TRBV15; TRBD1 might be the D (5 bases). Germline CDR1 LNHNV, CDR2 YYDKDF (reference sequence). V shed 0 bases and J shed 3 bases, with 18 bases lying between them. CDR3 length: 17 residues.

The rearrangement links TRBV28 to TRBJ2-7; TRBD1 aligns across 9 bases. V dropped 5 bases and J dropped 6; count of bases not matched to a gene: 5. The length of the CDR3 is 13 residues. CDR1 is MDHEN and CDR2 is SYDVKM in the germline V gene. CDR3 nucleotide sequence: TGTGCCAGCAGTCCCTTGGACAGGGGCGAGCAGTACTTC. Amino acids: CASSPLDRGEQYF. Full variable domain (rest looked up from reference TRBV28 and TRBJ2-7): DVKVTQSSRYLVKRTGEKVFLECVQDMDHENMFWYRQDPGLGLRLIYFSYDVKMKEKGDIPEGYSVSREKKERFSLILESASTNQTSMYLCASSPLDRGEQYFGPGTRLTVT.

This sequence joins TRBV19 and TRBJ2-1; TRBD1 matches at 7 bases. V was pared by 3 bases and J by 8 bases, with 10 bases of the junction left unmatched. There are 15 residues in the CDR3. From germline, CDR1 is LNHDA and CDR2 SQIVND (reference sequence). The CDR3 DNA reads TGTGCCAGTAGTATCCGGACAGGTAACGGTGATGAGCAGTTCTTC. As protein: CASSIRTGNGDEQFF.

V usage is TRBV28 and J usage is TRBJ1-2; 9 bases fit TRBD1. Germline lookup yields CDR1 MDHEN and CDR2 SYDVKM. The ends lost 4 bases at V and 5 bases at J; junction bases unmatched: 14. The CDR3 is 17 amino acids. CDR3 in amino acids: CASSSPNRGQVWYGYTF. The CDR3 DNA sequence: TGTGCCAGCAGTTCCCCAAACAGGGGGCAGGTTTGGTATGGCTACACCTTC.